The entry that follows covers one T cell receptor (beta chain) sequence. One end of the junction does not line up with germline, which may come from a read error. The data stem from a study of T cells in Graves' hyperthyroidism and ophthalmopathy. The CDR3 runs 16 residues. Germline V gene lookup returns CDR1 KGHDR and CDR2 SFDVKD. The study included ophthalmopathy patients with Clinical Activity Score at least 3, NOSPECS grade at least 4 and duration under 3 months. Amplification of TCR beta CDR3 regions was performed using RNA transcripts as template. With the HTBI primer set, the TCR CDR3 went through a first round of RT-PCR. TCRdb reprocessed the multiplex PCR reads via MiXCR and lists one record per CDR3 protein. The table records a few hundred thousand distinct CDR3 sequences, 15% to 20% of them present only once.

The V call is TRBV24-1, the J call TRBJ2-3, with TRBD2 matching over 10 bases. The receptor comes from a woman in her twenties or thirties with Graves' ophthalmopathy. The sample comprised blood. CDR3 sequence (DNA): TGTACCACCAGTGATCCCAGCGGGAGGGGTACAGATACGCAGTATTTT. Protein product: CTTSDPSGRGTDTQYF.